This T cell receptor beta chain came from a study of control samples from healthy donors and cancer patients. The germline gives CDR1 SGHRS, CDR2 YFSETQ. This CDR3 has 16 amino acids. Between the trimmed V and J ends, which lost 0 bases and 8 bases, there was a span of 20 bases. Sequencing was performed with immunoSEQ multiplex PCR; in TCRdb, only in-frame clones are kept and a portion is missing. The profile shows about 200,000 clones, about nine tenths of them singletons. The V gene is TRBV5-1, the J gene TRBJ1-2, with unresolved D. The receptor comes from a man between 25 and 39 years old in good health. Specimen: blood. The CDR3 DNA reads TGCGCCAGCAGCTTGGGGCCCGAGGCAGGACCTCGGGGCTACACCTTC. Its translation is CASSLGPEAGPRGYTF.